This is a list of T cell receptor beta chains from one sample in a study of neurological immune-mediated disorders. Each CDR3 protein is one row after TCRdb ran MiXCR on the 5' RACE reads. The sample consists of some 46,000 distinct CDR3 sequences, 10% of them appearing once. Material for sequencing was PBMCs. The receptors were gathered from a man aged 65 to 79 with HTLV-1-associated myelopathy (HAM/TSP). The CDR3 runs from the conserved cysteine through the conserved F or W. A D gene is named only where the DNA matches it firmly. The size entry is marked missing in some rows and otherwise reads once, few, many or a size class.

clone_size | cdr3_length | j_call | v_call | d_call | cdr3_nt | cdr3_aa
many | 12 | TRBJ2-1 | TRBV15 | - | TGTGCCACCAGCAGAGATAACAATGAGCAGTTCTTC | CATSRDNNEQFF
few | 11 | TRBJ1-2 | TRBV7-9 | - | TGTGCCAGCAGCTTCGGCTATGGCTACACCTTC | CASSFGYGYTF
many | 13 | TRBJ2-3 | TRBV24-1 | - | TGTGCCACCAGGCAATCTAGCACAGATACGCAGTATTTT | CATRQSSTDTQYF
many | 14 | TRBJ2-3 | TRBV7-9 | - | TGTGCCAGCAGTTTTGGGCGGAGCACAGATACGCAGTATTTT | CASSFGRSTDTQYF
many | 15 | TRBJ2-3 | TRBV20-1 | TRBD1 | TGCAGTGCTCCTACGACAGGGGCTAGCACAGATACGCAGTATTTT | CSAPTTGASTDTQYF
many | 14 | TRBJ2-2 | TRBV5-5 | - | TGTGCCAGCAGCTTGGTGGCTAGTGGCGGGGAGCTGTTTTTT | CASSLVASGGELFF
many | 13 | TRBJ2-3 | TRBV14 | - | TGTGCCAGCAGCCAATCGATGGGGGATACGCAGTATTTT | CASSQSMGDTQYF
many | 15 | TRBJ1-2 | TRBV5-1 | - | TGCGCCAGCAGCCCGAATGCGGGGGTGCGGTATGGCTACACCTTC | CASSPNAGVRYGYTF
many | 16 | TRBJ2-3 | TRBV7-3 | TRBD2 | TGTGCCAGCAGCATTCTAGCGGGAGGGGGCACAGATACGCAGTATTTT | CASSILAGGGTDTQYF
many | 14 | TRBJ2-7 | TRBV12-3/TRBV12-4 | - | TGTGCCAGCAGTCCCCCGGGACCGATCTACGAGCAGTACTTC | CASSPPGPIYEQYF
- | 15 | TRBJ2-7 | TRBV6-1 | TRBD1 | TGTGCCAGCAGTGAAGATTGGGACAGGGTTTTTAAGCAGTACTTC | CASSEDWDRVFKQYF
many | 13 | TRBJ2-1 | TRBV7-3 | - | TGTGCCAGCAGCTTCGGGACTCCCAATGAGCAGTTCTTC | CASSFGTPNEQFF
many | 14 | TRBJ2-7 | TRBV6-5 | - | TGTGCCAGCAGCCTACTAGGGAGCTCCTACGAGCAGTACTTC | CASSLLGSSYEQYF
many | 12 | TRBJ2-1 | TRBV29-1 | TRBD2 | TGCAGCGTTGAGACTAGCGGGACTGAGCAGTTCTTC | CSVETSGTEQFF
few | 19 | TRBJ2-1 | TRBV6-2/TRBV6-3 | TRBD2 | TGTGCCAGCAGTTACGACGGAGTAGCGGGCACATCCCTCCTGGATGAGCAGTTCTTC | CASSYDGVAGTSLLDEQFF